This TCR beta chain was identified in a study of T cell responses to AZD1222 COVID-19 vaccine. Study-level information: Recipients boosted at about 4 weeks or about 12 weeks are pooled.

With regard to this clone: The antigen is undetermined.

Regarding the study as a whole: Repertoires were collected only later (after the peak T cell response had occurred). Along spike, vaccine-associated CD4 TCRs were found throughout, with dominance at 160-218 and 743-854.

Germline lookup yields CDR1 SGHDN and CDR2 FVKESK. V lost 0 bases and J 1 base, leaving 6 bases between the germline ends. This CDR3 region has 14 residues. TCRdb's copy holds only in-frame clones and misses some; the assay was immunoSEQ multiplex PCR. Of 90,000 to 150,000 clones listed, 85% to 90% are singletons. Sequenced here: peripheral blood, sampled on day 0 of AZD1222 vaccination. This sequence joins TRBV14 and TRBJ1-1; no clear D. The receptor's source is an adult in good health. CDR3 bases: TGTGCCAGCAGCCAAGAGCTGGGGAACACTGAAGCTTTCTTT. Translating it yields CASSQELGNTEAFF.